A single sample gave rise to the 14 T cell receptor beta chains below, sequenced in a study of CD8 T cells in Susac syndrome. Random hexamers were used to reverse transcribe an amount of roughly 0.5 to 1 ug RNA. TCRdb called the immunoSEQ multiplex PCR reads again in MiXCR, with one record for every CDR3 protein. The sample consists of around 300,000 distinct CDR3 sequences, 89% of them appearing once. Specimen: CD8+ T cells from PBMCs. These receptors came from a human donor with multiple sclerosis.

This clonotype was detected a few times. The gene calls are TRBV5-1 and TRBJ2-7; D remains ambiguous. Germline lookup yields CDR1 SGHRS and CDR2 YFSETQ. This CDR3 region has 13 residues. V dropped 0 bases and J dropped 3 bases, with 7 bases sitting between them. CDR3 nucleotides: TGCGCCAGCAGCTTGGCCCCAGACTACGAGCAGTACTTC. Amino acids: CASSLAPDYEQYF.

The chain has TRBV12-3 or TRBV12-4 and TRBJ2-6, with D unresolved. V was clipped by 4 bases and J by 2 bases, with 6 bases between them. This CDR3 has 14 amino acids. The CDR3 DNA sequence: TGTGCCAGCAGTTCGAGCACTGGGGCCAACGTCCTGACTTTC. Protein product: CASSSSTGANVLTF.

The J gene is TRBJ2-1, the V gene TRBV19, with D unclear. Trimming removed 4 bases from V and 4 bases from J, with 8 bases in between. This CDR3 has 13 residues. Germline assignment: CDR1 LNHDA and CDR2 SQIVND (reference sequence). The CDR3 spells CASSTQLYNEQFF. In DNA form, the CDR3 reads TGTGCCAGTAGTACCCAATTATACAATGAGCAGTTCTTC.

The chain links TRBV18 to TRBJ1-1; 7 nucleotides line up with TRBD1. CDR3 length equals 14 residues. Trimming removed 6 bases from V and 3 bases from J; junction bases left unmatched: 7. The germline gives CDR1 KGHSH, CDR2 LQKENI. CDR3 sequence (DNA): TGTGCCAGCTCCCTCAGAACAGGGGACACTGAAGCTTTCTTT. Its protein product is CASSLRTGDTEAFF.

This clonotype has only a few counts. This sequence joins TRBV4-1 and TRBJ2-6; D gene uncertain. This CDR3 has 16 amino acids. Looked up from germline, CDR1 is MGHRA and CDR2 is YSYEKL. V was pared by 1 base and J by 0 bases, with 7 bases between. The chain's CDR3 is CASSQVSSSGANVLTF. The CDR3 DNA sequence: TGCGCCAGCAGCCAAGTCTCAAGCTCTGGGGCCAACGTCCTGACTTTC.

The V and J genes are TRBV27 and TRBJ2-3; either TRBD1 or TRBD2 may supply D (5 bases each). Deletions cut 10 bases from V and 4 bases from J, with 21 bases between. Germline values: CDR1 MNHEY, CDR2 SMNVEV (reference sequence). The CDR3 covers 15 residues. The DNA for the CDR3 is TGTGCCACGTGTTTTAGGACGGGGCATGCAGATACGCAGTATTTT. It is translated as CATCFRTGHADTQYF.

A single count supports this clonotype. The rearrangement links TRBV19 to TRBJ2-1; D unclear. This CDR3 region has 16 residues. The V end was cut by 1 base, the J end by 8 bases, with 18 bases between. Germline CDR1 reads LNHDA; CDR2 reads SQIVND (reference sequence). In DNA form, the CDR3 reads TGTGCCAGTAGTATAGCGACCGCTCCTGGGTGGGATGAGCAGTTCTTC. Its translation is CASSIATAPGWDEQFF.

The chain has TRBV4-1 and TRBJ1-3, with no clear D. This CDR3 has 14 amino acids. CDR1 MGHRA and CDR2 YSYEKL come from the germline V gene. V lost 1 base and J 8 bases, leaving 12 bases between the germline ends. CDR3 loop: CASSQVYGDDTIYF. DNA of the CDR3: TGCGCCAGCAGCCAAGTTTATGGCGATGACACCATATATTTT.

CDR3 sequence: CSASSGQVSSGANVLTF. In DNA form, the CDR3 reads TGCAGTGCTAGTTCGGGACAGGTTAGCTCTGGGGCCAACGTCCTGACTTTC. The V and J genes are TRBV20-1 and TRBJ2-6; 8 bases line up with TRBD1. The CDR3 is 17 amino acids. V lost 3 bases and J lost 0; bases outside the gene matches: 7. Germline V gives CDR1 DFQATT, CDR2 SNEGSKA (reference sequence).

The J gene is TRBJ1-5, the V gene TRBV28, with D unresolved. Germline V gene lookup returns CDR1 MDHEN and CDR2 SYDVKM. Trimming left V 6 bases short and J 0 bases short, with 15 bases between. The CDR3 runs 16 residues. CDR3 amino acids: CASSPPRTDSNQPQHF. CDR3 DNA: TGTGCCAGCAGCCCCCCGAGGACGGATAGCAATCAGCCCCAGCATTTT.

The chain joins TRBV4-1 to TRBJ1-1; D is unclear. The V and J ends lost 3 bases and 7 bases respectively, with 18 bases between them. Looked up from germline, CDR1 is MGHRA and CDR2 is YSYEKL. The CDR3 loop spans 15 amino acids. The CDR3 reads CASSHSMRQTFEAFF. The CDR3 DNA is TGCGCCAGCAGCCATTCTATGAGGCAGACCTTTGAAGCTTTCTTT.

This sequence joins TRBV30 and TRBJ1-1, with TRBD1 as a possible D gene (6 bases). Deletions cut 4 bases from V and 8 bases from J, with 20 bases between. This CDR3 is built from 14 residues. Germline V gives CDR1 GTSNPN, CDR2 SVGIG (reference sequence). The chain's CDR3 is CAWTHMSGGTEAFF. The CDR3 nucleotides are TGTGCCTGGACTCATATGTCGGGGGGCACGGAAGCTTTCTTT.

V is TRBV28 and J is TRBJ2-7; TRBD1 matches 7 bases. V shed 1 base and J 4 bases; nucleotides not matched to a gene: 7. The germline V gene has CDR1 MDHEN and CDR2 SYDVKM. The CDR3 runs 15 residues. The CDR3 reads CASSLLPEGAYEQYF. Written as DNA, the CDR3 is TGTGCCAGCAGTTTATTGCCCGAGGGGGCTTACGAGCAGTACTTC.

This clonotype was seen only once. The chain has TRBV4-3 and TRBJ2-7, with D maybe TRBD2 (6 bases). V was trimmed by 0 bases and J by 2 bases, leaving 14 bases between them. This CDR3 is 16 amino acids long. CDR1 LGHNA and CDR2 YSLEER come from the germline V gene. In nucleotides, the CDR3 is TGCGCCAGCAGCCAAGAATGGAGGGTATTCCCCTACGAGCAGTACTTC. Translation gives CASSQEWRVFPYEQYF.